The text below deals with one T cell receptor beta chain. Its specificity is not known. The sample is drawn from a study of siplizumab effects on memory and regulatory T cells. General study findings and limits: Proliferating siplizumab-cultured Tregs lacked confirmed suppressive function. The alloreactive clones that mapped to unstimulated subsets made up only a minor fraction. The naive T cell population seemed more diverse than memory cells and seemed a major contributor to the alloresponse.

Trimming cost V 3 bases and J 6 bases, with 16 bases left between them. The CDR3 sequence is 15 residues long. Per the germline V gene, CDR1 is SGDLS and CDR2 is YYNGEE. Assays examined about 100,000 TCR templates per sample. Sequencing used immunoSEQ multiplex PCR; TCRdb keeps in-frame clones, though not all of them. The data show around 100,000 clones, roughly 90% seen once. The TCR sequence derives from a human donor in good health. The sequenced material came from CD4+ T cells sorted from blood. This chain uses TRBV9 with TRBJ2-1; a weak D match, TRBD2 (6 bases). Here the CDR3 reads CASSAFLAEGNEQFF. The CDR3 region has the DNA TGTGCCAGCAGCGCCTTTTTAGCGGAGGGCAATGAGCAGTTCTTC. The full variable domain, in which reference TRBV9 and TRBJ2-1 provide the parts outside the CDR3, is DSGVTQTPKHLITATGQRVTLRCSPRSGDLSVYWYQQSLDQGLQFLIQYYNGEERAKGNILERFSAQQFPDLHSELNLSSLELGDSALYFCASSAFLAEGNEQFFGPGTRLTVL.